One and the same sample provided the 8 T cell receptor beta chains below, sequenced in a study of CD8+ T cells in alopecia areata. The sequencing template was cDNA reverse transcribed from extracted RNA. Produced via immunoSEQ multiplex PCR; TCRdb's table is partial and in-frame only. The sample records fewer than 200,000 clones, 59% being singletons. Source: CD4+ T cells sorted from blood, taken at week 0. Receptors were obtained from a human donor with alopecia areata.

This rearrangement joins TRBV29-1 to TRBJ2-7, with no clear D. Germline lookup yields CDR1 SQVTM and CDR2 ANQGSEA. CDR3 length: 11 residues. V lost 2 bases and J 6 bases, leaving 8 bases between the germline ends. The CDR3 loop reads CSVEHLGEQYF. The CDR3, as DNA: TGCAGCGTTGAACACTTGGGCGAGCAGTACTTC.

The chain combines TRBV4-2 with TRBJ1-1; D might be TRBD1 (6 bases). Trimming pared 1 base from V and 2 bases from J, leaving 14 bases between. The germline CDR1 and CDR2 sequences are LGHNA and YNFKEQ. This CDR3 region has 16 residues. CDR3 sequence: CASSQGDYRDNTEAFF. The CDR3 DNA reads as TGTGCCAGCAGCCAAGGGGACTACAGGGATAACACTGAAGCTTTCTTT.

The rearrangement links TRBV5-1 to TRBJ2-7; D is unresolved. CDR3 size: 12 residues. Germline V gene lookup returns CDR1 SGHRS and CDR2 YFSETQ. The germline V and J ends were trimmed by 3 bases and 2 bases, with 6 bases remaining between them. The CDR3 coding sequence is TGCGCCAGCAGCTCTGACACCTACGAGCAGTACTTC. It yields the protein CASSSDTYEQYF.

The gene calls are TRBV29-1 and TRBJ1-1; no definite D call. Germline V gives CDR1 SQVTM, CDR2 ANQGSEA. The CDR3 has 13 amino acids. Trimming took 2 bases from V and 0 from J, leaving 7 bases between them. Here the CDR3 reads CSVELIMNTEAFF. In DNA, the CDR3 is TGCAGCGTTGAACTGATCATGAACACTGAAGCTTTCTTT.

This clone was recorded a few times. The rearrangement joins TRBV28 to TRBJ2-2; D is uncertain. Germline-derived CDR1 and CDR2 are MDHEN and SYDVKM. The germline V and J ends were trimmed by 4 bases and 6 bases, with 9 bases remaining between them. The CDR3 is 13 amino acids. CDR3 in amino acids: CASSSVVPGELFF. Here the CDR3 DNA reads TGTGCCAGCAGTTCCGTGGTACCCGGGGAGCTGTTTTTT.

Turning to this clone: Other DNA sequences in this specimen translate into the identical CDR3. This chain's CDR3 is CSVVRRLNTEAFF. The CDR3 DNA sequence: TGCAGCGTTGTCAGACGTCTGAACACTGAAGCTTTCTTT. The chain couples TRBV29-1 to TRBJ1-1; no reliable D call. This CDR3 has 13 amino acids. The germline gives CDR1 SQVTM, CDR2 ANQGSEA. Trimming removed 4 bases at V and 0 bases at J, with 9 bases between.

The chain uses TRBV27 and TRBJ1-1; D not resolved. The V gene lost 3 bases and the J gene lost 4 bases, with 9 bases spanning the gap. The CDR3 contains 13 residues. Germline V gives CDR1 MNHEY, CDR2 SMNVEV (reference sequence). The DNA of the CDR3 is TGTGCCAGCAGTTTTCAGGTTAGCACTGAAGCTTTCTTT. Translated: CASSFQVSTEAFF.

This clone was seen only a few times. CDR3 loop: CASSSLTDGYTF. CDR3 bases: TGTGCCAGCAGCTCCCTAACAGATGGCTACACCTTC. V gene TRBV7-9 combines with J gene TRBJ1-2; D gene ambiguous. CDR1 and CDR2 (germline): SEHNR, FQNEAQ (reference sequence). The CDR3 consists of 12 residues. With 4 bases removed from V and 6 bases from J, the gap between germline ends came to 9 bases.